The clone carrying this T cell receptor beta chain was picked up one time. The libraries were made with immunoSEQ v3. The repertoire was sequenced with immunoSEQ multiplex PCR; TCRdb's copy has only in-frame clones and lacks some. The repertoire includes around 45,000 clones, less than 85% of them detected once, and 5.6% sits in the top ten. The sample is drawn from a study of TIL therapy for anti-PD-1-resistant metastatic lung cancer. Trimming removed 5 bases from V and 5 bases from J; junction bases left unmatched: 5. CDR3 length: 13 residues. The germline V gene has CDR1 SGHVS and CDR2 FQNEAQ. The time point is: pre-treatment sample, taken before nivolumab and TIL therapy. Pleural nodules or supraclavicular lymph nodes made up most of the excised metastases sampled. Adults with stage 4 NSCLC were enrolled in a phase I trial.

The V and J genes are TRBV7-8 and TRBJ2-5; 7 bases align to TRBD1. The sequenced sample was tumor tissue, obtained at baseline. The sequence came from a person between 30 and 79 years old with non-small cell lung cancer. The CDR3 protein is CASSLQGTETQYF. For the CDR3, the DNA is TGTGCCAGCAGCCTACAGGGGACGGAGACCCAGTACTTC.